In its sample, the clone carrying this T cell receptor beta chain was seen a few times. The antigen is unknown. This sample stems from a study of beta chain features in type 1 diabetes. Study-wide findings and caveats: People with Type 1 diabetes carried modestly yet significantly shorter TCRB CDR3s in all four CD4+ subsets.

Trimming took 9 bases from V and 0 from J, leaving 20 bases between them. Germline V gives CDR1 MNHEY, CDR2 SMNVEV (reference sequence). The length of the CDR3 is 16 residues. Reverse transcription of all isolated RNA meant that expressed TCRB transcripts were sequenced. Some clones are missing from TCRdb's copy, which holds only in-frame ones; the method was immunoSEQ multiplex PCR. The table includes about 230,000 clones, roughly 17% detected once. The rearrangement joins TRBV27 to TRBJ1-1; D gene ambiguous. The TCR sequence derives from a man aged 25-45 years with type 1 diabetes. The sample comprised naive CD4+ T cells from blood. CDR3 region: CASARGKGVMNTEAFF. For the CDR3, the DNA is TGTGCCAGTGCCCGAGGGAAGGGTGTGATGAACACTGAAGCTTTCTTT.